The entry below describes one TCR beta chain. As yet, its antigen is unknown. PCR employed 60 Vbeta and 13 Jbeta primers. In the source study's methods: There were about 88 million unique TCR beta chains by a later count, and about 12 million of them were shared. The protocol was immunoSEQ multiplex PCR, while the TCRdb copy is restricted to in-frame clones and leaves out a portion. D and trimming come from the DNA, and the V and J calls and clone size come from that table. The table records 150,000 to 200,000 clones, about 79% of them present only once. These data come from a study of cytomegalovirus exposure and HLA in healthy donors. Overall study results and limits: Links to common viral pathogens appeared, in a later analysis, for several of the most significant clusters. Later analysis showed TCR association rates varying by HLA locus, highest for DRB1 and lowest for HLA-C. An analysis that came later showed most CMV-associated TCR beta chains appearing HLA-restricted.

The CDR3 length is 14 residues. Germline-derived CDR1 and CDR2 are SNHLY and FYNNEI. V lost 6 bases to trimming and J lost 3 bases, with 14 bases between them. The specimen sequenced was PBMCs. This sequence joins TRBV2 and TRBJ1-1; tentative D call: TRBD1 (6 bases). This clonotype was obtained from a man aged 40-50 years in good health and CMV-seropositive. The CDR3 sequence is CASSGTGQDTEAFF. The CDR3 DNA reads TGTGCCAGCAGCGGCACAGGGCAGGACACTGAAGCTTTCTTT.